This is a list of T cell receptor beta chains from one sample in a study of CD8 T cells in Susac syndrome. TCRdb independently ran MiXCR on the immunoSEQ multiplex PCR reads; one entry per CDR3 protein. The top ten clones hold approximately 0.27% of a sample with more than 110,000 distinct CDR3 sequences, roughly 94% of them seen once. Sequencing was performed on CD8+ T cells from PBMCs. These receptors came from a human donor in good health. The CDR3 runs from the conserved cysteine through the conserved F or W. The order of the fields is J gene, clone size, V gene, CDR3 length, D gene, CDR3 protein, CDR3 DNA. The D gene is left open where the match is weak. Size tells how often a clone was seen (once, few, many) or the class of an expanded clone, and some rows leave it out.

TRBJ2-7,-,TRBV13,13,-,CASRDRYHYEQYF,TGTGCCAGCAGAGACAGGTACCACTACGAGCAGTACTTC
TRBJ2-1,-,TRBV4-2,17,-,CASSQALRDSRRNEQFF,TGTGCCAGCAGCCAAGCACTCCGGGACTCCCGGAGGAATGAGCAGTTCTTC
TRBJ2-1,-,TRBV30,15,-,CAWSEPSLGHNEQFF,TGTGCCTGGAGTGAGCCTAGCTTGGGACACAATGAGCAGTTCTTC
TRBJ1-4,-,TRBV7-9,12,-,CASSLALEKLFF,TGTGCCAGCAGCTTAGCATTGGAAAAACTGTTTTTT
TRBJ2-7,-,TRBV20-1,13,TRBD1,CSARTGGRYEQYF,TGCAGTGCGAGGACAGGGGGTAGGTACGAGCAGTACTTC
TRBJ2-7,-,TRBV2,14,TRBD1,CASEGGQGDYEQYF,TGTGCCAGCGAAGGGGGACAGGGCGATTACGAGCAGTACTTC
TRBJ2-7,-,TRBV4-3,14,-,CASSQERGGVEQYF,TGCGCCAGCAGCCAAGAAAGAGGGGGTGTCGAGCAGTACTTC
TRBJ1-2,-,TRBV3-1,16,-,CASSQEYEIRGWGYTF,TGTGCCAGCAGCCAAGAATATGAAATAAGGGGATGGGGCTACACCTTC
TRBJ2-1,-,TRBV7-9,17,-,CASSLAHTGLSVDEQFF,TGTGCCAGCAGCTTAGCGCACACAGGGCTTTCTGTCGATGAGCAGTTCTTC
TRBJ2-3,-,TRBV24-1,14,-,CATREGAFGDTQYF,TGTGCCACACGTGAGGGAGCATTTGGAGATACGCAGTATTTT
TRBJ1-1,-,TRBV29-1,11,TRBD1,CSAEGGSEAFF,TGCAGCGCAGAAGGGGGCTCTGAAGCTTTCTTT
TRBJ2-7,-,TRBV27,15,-,CASAPGTHPSYEQYF,TGTGCCAGCGCGCCCGGGACGCACCCTTCCTACGAGCAGTACTTC
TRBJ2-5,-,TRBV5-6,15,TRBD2,CASSLGLAGEETQYF,TGTGCCAGCAGCTTGGGACTAGCGGGTGAAGAGACCCAGTACTTC
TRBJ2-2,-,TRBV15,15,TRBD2,CATSVSGRGSGELFF,TGTGCCACCAGCGTCAGCGGGAGAGGTTCCGGGGAGCTGTTTTTT
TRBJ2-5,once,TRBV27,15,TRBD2,CASSPGGGAAETQYF,TGTGCCAGCAGTCCGGGAGGGGGAGCCGCAGAGACCCAGTACTTC
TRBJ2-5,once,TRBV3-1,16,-,CASSQDLVTKQETQYF,TGTGCCAGCAGCCAAGATCTGGTCACCAAACAAGAGACCCAGTACTTC
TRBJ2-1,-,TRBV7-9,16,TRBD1,CASSPPGTGVSGEQFF,TGTGCCAGCAGCCCGCCCGGGACAGGGGTTTCGGGTGAGCAGTTCTTC
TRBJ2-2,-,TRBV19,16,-,CASSIDGGANTGELFF,TGTGCCAGTAGTATAGATGGGGGAGCCAACACCGGGGAGCTGTTTTTT
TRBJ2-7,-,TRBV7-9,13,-,CASGRGTSYEQYF,TGTGCTTCAGGGAGAGGAACCTCCTACGAGCAGTACTTC
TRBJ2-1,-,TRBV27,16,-,CASSLRFGETIHEQFF,TGTGCCAGCAGTTTACGGTTCGGGGAAACGATCCATGAGCAGTTCTTC
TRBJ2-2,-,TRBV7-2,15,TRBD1,CASNLGRGLTGELFF,TGTGCCAGCAACCTTGGCAGGGGGCTCACCGGGGAGCTGTTTTTT
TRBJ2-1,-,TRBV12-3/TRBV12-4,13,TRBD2,CASRLAGDNEQFF,TGTGCCAGCAGACTAGCGGGTGACAATGAGCAGTTCTTC
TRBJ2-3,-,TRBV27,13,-,CASSLRRADTQYF,TGTGCCAGCAGTTTAAGGAGGGCAGATACGCAGTATTTT
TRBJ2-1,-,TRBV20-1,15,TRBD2,CSARTSGRAFNEQFF,TGCAGTGCACGGACTAGCGGGAGGGCCTTCAATGAGCAGTTCTTC
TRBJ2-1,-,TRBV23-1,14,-,CASRHPTPYNEQFF,TGCGCCAGCAGGCACCCTACACCCTACAATGAGCAGTTCTTC
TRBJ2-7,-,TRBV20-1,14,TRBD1,CSARARTGSSEQYF,TGCAGTGCTAGAGCACGGACAGGGTCGAGCGAGCAGTACTTC